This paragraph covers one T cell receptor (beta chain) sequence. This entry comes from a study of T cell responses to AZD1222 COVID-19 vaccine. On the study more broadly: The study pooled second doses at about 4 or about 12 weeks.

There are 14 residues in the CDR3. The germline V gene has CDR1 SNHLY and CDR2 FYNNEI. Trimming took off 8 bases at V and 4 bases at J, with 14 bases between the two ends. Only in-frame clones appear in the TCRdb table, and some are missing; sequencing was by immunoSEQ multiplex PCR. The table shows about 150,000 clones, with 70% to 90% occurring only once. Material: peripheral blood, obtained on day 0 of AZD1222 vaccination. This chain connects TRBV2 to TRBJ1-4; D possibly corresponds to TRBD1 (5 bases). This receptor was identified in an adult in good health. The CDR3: CASLTGTSNEKLFF. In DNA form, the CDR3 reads TGTGCCAGCCTAACCGGGACGAGTAATGAAAAACTGTTTTTT. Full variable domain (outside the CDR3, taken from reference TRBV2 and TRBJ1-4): EPEVTQTPSHQVTQMGQEVILRCVPISNHLYFYWYRQILGQKVEFLVSFYNNEISEKSEIFDDQFSVERPDGSNFTLKIRSTKLEDSAMYFCASLTGTSNEKLFFGSGTQLSVL.